This T cell receptor beta chain was recorded in a study of T cell responses to AZD1222 COVID-19 vaccine. Using immunoSEQ multiplex PCR, the repertoire was profiled, and TCRdb retains in-frame clones only, with some absent. The table shows approximately 160,000 clones, with around 88% occurring only once. The J segment lost 7 bases and the V segment lost 3 bases, leaving 5 bases of the junction unmatched. The germline V gene has CDR1 SQVTM and CDR2 ANQGSEA. CDR3 size: 14 residues. The starting material was peripheral blood, obtained on day 0 of MenACWY control vaccination. This receptor was identified in an adult in good health. The chain joins TRBV29-1 to TRBJ1-5; 11 nucleotides agree with TRBD1. The DNA for the CDR3 is TGCAGCGTTGACGCCGGGACAGGGGGGCAGCCCCAGCATTTT. Encoded protein: CSVDAGTGGQPQHF.